This TCR beta chain originates from a study of shared clonotypes between healthy human individuals. Of note for this clone: Other DNA sequences in the same sample also yield this CDR3.

In the authors' methods: For the immunoSEQ data, sequences were junction-only without quality scores, so filtering differed. This table comes from immunoSEQ multiplex PCR, and its TCRdb copy is limited to in-frame clones, with some not included. The V and J calls and the clone size are those of that table, but D and trimming were determined from the DNA. The sample contains about 2,100,000 clones, about 92% of which appear only once. This CDR3 has 15 residues. V was cut by 0 bases and J by 2 bases, with 9 bases left in between. Germline lookup yields CDR1 SGHRS and CDR2 YFSETQ. CD8 cells classed as naive were CD45RO-negative and positively selected for CCR7, excluding terminally differentiated effector memory CD45RA+ cells. Among the donors, all were Caucasian adults who lived in Nashville, Tennessee.

The J gene is TRBJ2-1, the V gene TRBV5-1, with D perhaps matching TRBD1 (6 bases). The TCR comes from a man aged 18-30 years in good health. Some clones in this sample may be carry-over from other donors' samples. The sequencing input was naive CD8+ T cells from PBMCs. For the CDR3, the DNA is TGCGCCAGCAGCTTGGCCGGGACACCCTACAATGAGCAGTTCTTC. Encoded protein: CASSLAGTPYNEQFF.